Listed here are 24 T cell receptor beta chains from one sample, sequenced in a study of T cell clonality in common variable immunodeficiency. The table came from immunoSEQ multiplex PCR; TCRdb's copy has only in-frame clones and leaves some out. The sample counts about 40,000 clones, none seen once; the ten largest own 2.8%. The sample comprised peripheral blood mononuclear cells. The receptors derive from a person aged 18 to 70 in good health.

This clone showed up many times. The read halts 3 residues ahead of the CDR3 end, with the missing end drawn from the germline J gene. This chain uses TRBV19 with TRBJ1-5; 9 positions agree with TRBD1. The CDR3 spans 20 residues. Per the germline V gene, CDR1 is LNHDA and CDR2 is SQIVND (reference sequence). The trim removed 0 bases at V and 0 bases at J, leaving 12 bases unmatched. The CDR3: CASSIDPWTGAGHSNQPQHF. CDR3 bases read: TGTGCCAGTAGTATAGATCCCTGGACAGGGGCGGGGCATAGCAATCAGCCC.

This clone was seen many times. The CDR3 extends 3 residues past the end of the read, so its final part is completed from the germline J gene. The chain recombines TRBV19 with TRBJ2-5; 7 bases align to TRBD2. This CDR3 comprises 14 residues. V gave up 3 bases and J gave up 5 bases; unmatched junction bases: 6. Germline values: CDR1 LNHDA, CDR2 SQIVND (reference sequence). The covered CDR3 bases are TGTGCCAGTAGTATCACTAGCGTGAGGGAGACC. It encodes CASSITSVRET. The CDR3 in full is CASSITSVRETQYF.

This clone was seen many times. With the read ending 3 residues before the CDR3 end, the germline J gene is used to fill in that end. The gene calls are TRBV4-1 and TRBJ1-2, with a possible D match to TRBD1 (6 bases). The CDR3 has 15 residues. Germline V gene data show CDR1 as MGHRA and CDR2 as YSYEKL. V was shortened by 2 bases and J by 4 bases, with 14 bases between the two germline ends. The chain's CDR3 is CASSQTGLTLYGYTF. The CDR3 DNA, read in part, is TGCGCCAGCAGCCAAACAGGGCTCACTCTCTATGGC.

This clone was counted many times. The read gets to within 3 residues of the CDR3 end, and the germline J gene fills in the rest. This chain connects TRBV30 to TRBJ1-2, with a tentative D call TRBD1 (6 bases). The germline V and J ends were trimmed by 5 bases and 7 bases, with 23 bases remaining between them. Germline CDR1 is GTSNPN and CDR2 is SVGIG (reference sequence). The CDR3 spans 15 residues. The CDR3 bases that were read are TGTGCCTGGGGGCGCGGACAGATCCTTGTCTTTGGC. Protein sequence: CAWGRGQILVFG. In full, the CDR3 is CAWGRGQILVFGYTF.

This clone was recorded many times. With the read ending 3 residues before the CDR3 end, the germline J gene is used to fill in that end. The chain is built from TRBV7-6 and TRBJ2-2; 13 bases align to TRBD2. The V segment lost 1 base and the J segment 1 base; nucleotides outside the gene matches: 3. This CDR3 is 18 amino acids long. Germline V CDR1 and CDR2: SGHVS, FNYEAQ. Partial CDR3 DNA: TGTGCCAGCAGCTTAGAACTAGCGGGGGGGTTGAACACCGGGGAG. Translation gives CASSLELAGGLNTGE. The whole CDR3 is CASSLELAGGLNTGELFF.

This clone was found many times. CDR3 protein: CSAPQGAGYNEQFF. The CDR3 DNA, read in part, is TGCAGTGCTCCCCAGGGGGCCGGGTACAATGAG. This chain connects TRBV20-1 to TRBJ2-1, with 8 positions matching TRBD1. Coverage ceases 3 residues before the CDR3 finishes, and the germline J gene fills in the end. CDR1 and CDR2 from the germline V gene are DFQATT and SNEGSKA (reference sequence). The CDR3 extends over 14 amino acids. J gave up 4 bases and V 5 bases, and 7 bases lay outside the gene matches.

This clone has a count of ten or more. Read coverage stops 3 residues before the CDR3 terminus; the germline J gene supplies the remainder. The gene calls are TRBV11-2 and TRBJ2-7; D remains ambiguous. This CDR3 region has 12 residues. Germline assignment: CDR1 SGHAT and CDR2 FQNNGV. Trimming left V 5 bases short and J 5 bases short, with 10 bases between. This chain's CDR3 is CASSLQAHEQYF. The covered CDR3 bases are TGTGCCAGCAGCCTCCAGGCCCACGAG.

In its sample, this clone was seen many times. The sequenced fragment ends 3 residues before the CDR3 boundary, so the rest is inferred from the germline J gene. This sequence joins TRBV5-1 and TRBJ2-1, with 9 bases matching TRBD1. V was clipped by 4 bases and J by 4 bases; unmatched bases: 6. Germline assignment: CDR1 SGHRS and CDR2 YFSETQ. The CDR3 consists of 15 residues. The sequenced CDR3 bases are TGCGCCAGCAGCACCCGGGACAGGGTTTACAATGAG. Translation gives CASSTRDRVYNE. The full CDR3 is CASSTRDRVYNEQFF.

This clone was detected ten times or more. The read ends 3 residues before the CDR3 terminus; that terminus is restored from the germline J gene. V gene TRBV7-8 combines with J gene TRBJ2-3, with 7 bases identical to TRBD1. Trimming at V came to 8 bases and at J to 1 base, leaving 9 bases not matched to a gene. There are 15 residues in the CDR3. CDR1 is SGHVS and CDR2 is FQNEAQ in the germline V gene. The CDR3 DNA, read in part, is TGTGCCAGCGATAAGAGGGGGCGAGGCACAGATACG. Protein product: CASDKRGRGTDT. The full CDR3 protein is CASDKRGRGTDTQYF. Complete variable domain (other parts from reference TRBV7-8 and TRBJ2-3): GAGVSQSPRYKVAKRGQDVALRCDPISGHVSLFWYQQALGQGPEFLTYFQNEAQLDKSGLPSDRFFAERPEGSVSTLKIQRTQQEDSAVYLCASDKRGRGTDTQYFGPGTRLTVL.

This clone was observed many times. The observed sequence ends 3 residues before the CDR3 terminus, with the missing tail filled in from the germline J gene. The rearrangement uses TRBV4-1 and TRBJ1-1; 9 nucleotides agree with TRBD1. The CDR3 has 17 residues. Looked up from germline, CDR1 is MGHRA and CDR2 is YSYEKL. The J segment lost 0 bases and the V segment lost 3 bases, leaving 8 bases of the junction unmatched. CDR3: CASSQSIQGAVNTEAFF. CDR3 DNA (partial): TGCGCCAGCAGCCAGAGCATACAGGGGGCAGTGAACACTGAA.

Many counts were recorded for this clone. The sequenced fragment ends 3 residues before the CDR3 boundary, so the rest is inferred from the germline J gene. The chain joins TRBV5-1 to TRBJ2-3, with a weak D call TRBD2 (5 bases). The CDR3 consists of 12 residues. From germline, CDR1 is SGHRS and CDR2 YFSETQ. The V end was cut by 5 bases, the J end by 1 base, with 5 bases between. The sequenced CDR3 bases are TGCGCCAGCAGGAGGGGCACAGATACG. Amino acids: CASRRGTDT. The full-length CDR3 reads as CASRRGTDTQYF.

Many counts were recorded for this clone. The observed sequence ends 3 residues before the CDR3 terminus, with the missing tail filled in from the germline J gene. The genes are TRBV20-1 and TRBJ2-1; D call uncertain. The V end was cut by 0 bases, the J end by 5 bases, with 11 bases between. Germline V CDR1 and CDR2: DFQATT, SNEGSKA (reference sequence). This CDR3 has 14 amino acids. The CDR3 bases that were read are TGCAGTGCTAGAGATGGGCAGGATAACAATGAG. Its protein is CSARDGQDNNE. The CDR3 in its entirety is CSARDGQDNNEQFF.

This clone was detected ten times or more. The read finishes 3 residues shy of the CDR3 end, and the germline J gene is used to complete it. The chain has TRBV20-1 and TRBJ2-1; perhaps TRBD2 as D (7 bases). V was cut by 1 base and J by 7 bases, with 17 bases left in between. Germline V gives CDR1 DFQATT, CDR2 SNEGSKA (reference sequence). The CDR3 is 15 residues long. This CDR3 reads CSARAQGRGLNEQFF. The DNA read from the CDR3 is TGCAGTGCTAGAGCCCAAGGCAGGGGACTAAATGAG.

Many counts were recorded for this clone. Read coverage stops 3 residues before the CDR3 terminus; the germline J gene supplies the remainder. This sequence joins TRBV5-1 and TRBJ2-2, with TRBD2 as a possible D gene (7 bases). From germline, CDR1 is SGHRS and CDR2 YFSETQ. The CDR3 contains 17 residues. Trimming shortened V by 4 bases and J by 5 bases, and 21 bases separated the two germline ends. CDR3 amino acids: CASSAPAGAGRTGELFF. The CDR3 DNA, read in part, is TGCGCCAGCAGCGCGCCTGCGGGGGCGGGAAGGACCGGGGAG.

This clone was observed many times. Read sequence stops 3 residues before the CDR3 end, and the germline J gene provides the missing end. The chain has TRBV6-4 and TRBJ2-2, with TRBD1 identical over 7 bases. This CDR3 has 16 amino acids. Unmatched junction bases numbered 4, after V lost 3 bases and J lost 0 bases. The V gene's germline CDR1 is MRHNA and CDR2 SNTAGT. The sequenced CDR3 bases are TGTGCCAGCAGTGAGGTAGGGGGCACGAACACCGGGGAG. It specifies CASSEVGGTNTGE. The entire CDR3 protein reads CASSEVGGTNTGELFF.

This clone was counted many times. The read finishes 3 residues shy of the CDR3 end, and the germline J gene is used to complete it. The genes are TRBV14 and TRBJ1-2, with 10 bases fitting TRBD1. Germline V gene sequence: CDR1 SGHDN, CDR2 FVKESK. Losses at the gene ends were 1 base for V and 6 bases for J; bases not matched to a gene: 8. The CDR3 loop spans 16 amino acids. The chain's CDR3 is CASSQGLRQGADGYTF. The covered CDR3 bases are TGTGCCAGCAGCCAAGGTTTGAGACAGGGGGCCGATGGC.

To note about this clone: The CDR3 end is not reached by the read, which stops 3 residues before it; the germline J gene fills it in. This chain links TRBV6-7 with TRBJ2-2; 10 nucleotides agree with TRBD1. TRBV6-7 is designated an ORF whose function remains uncertain. The CDR3 consists of 17 residues. CDR3 bases read: TGTGCCAGCAGTCAACCTTCGGGGACAGGGGACCTTTCACCG. As protein: CASSQPSGTGDLSP. The CDR3, in full, reads CASSQPSGTGDLSPLFF.

On this clone itself: The read stops 3 residues short of the end of the CDR3; the missing end is completed from the germline J gene. The gene calls are TRBV19 and TRBJ1-3; D is possibly TRBD1 (5 bases). The CDR3 is 15 residues long. Trimming removed 2 bases at V and 4 bases at J, with 12 bases between. The germline CDR1 and CDR2 sequences are LNHDA and SQIVND (reference sequence). The CDR3 DNA, read in part, is TGTGCCAGTAGTATATTTAGGGGTAAGGGAAACACC. Amino acid sequence: CASSIFRGKGNT. The full CDR3 protein reads CASSIFRGKGNTIYF.

This clone has a count of ten or more. The read ends 3 residues shy of where the CDR3 ends; the end is completed using the germline J gene. This chain uses TRBV2 with TRBJ1-1, with 7 bases aligning to TRBD1. V shed 6 bases and J 4 bases; nucleotides not matched to a gene: 8. CDR1 and CDR2 from the germline V gene are SNHLY and FYNNEI. The CDR3 extends over 14 amino acids. The DNA read from the CDR3 is TGTGCCAGCAGCCCACAGGGGATTATCACTGAA. This encodes CASSPQGIITE. The full CDR3 sequence reads CASSPQGIITEAFF. Together with reference TRBV2 and TRBJ1-1, the CDR3 gives the full variable domain: EPEVTQTPSHQVTQMGQEVILRCVPISNHLYFYWYRQILGQKVEFLVSFYNNEISEKSEIFDDQFSVERPDGSNFTLKIRSTKLEDSAMYFCASSPQGIITEAFFGQGTRLTVV.

This clone came up many times. The sequenced fragment ends 3 residues before the CDR3 boundary, so the rest is inferred from the germline J gene. The chain links TRBV2 to TRBJ2-5; 9 bases align to TRBD1. Germline CDR1 reads SNHLY; CDR2 reads FYNNEI. The CDR3 has 16 residues. Trimming removed 1 base from V and 0 bases from J; junction bases left unmatched: 3. CDR3 loop: CASSEGGTGNQETQYF. The sequenced part of the CDR3 DNA is TGTGCCAGCAGTGAAGGCGGGACAGGGAACCAAGAGACC.

Ten or more counts support this clone. With the read ending 3 residues before the CDR3 end, the germline J gene is used to fill in that end. The rearrangement links TRBV4-1 to TRBJ2-3; 11 bases agree with TRBD2. This CDR3 contains 15 residues. Germline lookup yields CDR1 MGHRA and CDR2 YSYEKL. The J segment lost 0 bases and the V segment lost 7 bases, leaving 3 bases of the junction unmatched. The CDR3 spells CASTRTSGSTDTQYF. The sequenced CDR3 bases are TGCGCCAGCACCAGGACTAGCGGGAGCACAGATACG.

In this sample, this clone turned up many times. The CDR3 is cut off 3 residues early in the read; its end comes from the germline J gene. The gene calls are TRBV5-1 and TRBJ1-1, with 7 nucleotides matching TRBD1. This CDR3 spans 13 amino acids. The V gene's germline CDR1 is SGHRS and CDR2 YFSETQ. The sequenced CDR3 bases are TGCGCCAGCAGCTTGGTGGACAGGCCAGAA. Protein sequence: CASSLVDRPE. The whole CDR3 sequence reads CASSLVDRPEAFF.

This clone was counted at least ten times. Coverage ceases 3 residues before the CDR3 finishes, and the germline J gene fills in the end. The chain combines TRBV30 with TRBJ2-2; perhaps TRBD2 as D (6 bases). Germline CDR1 reads GTSNPN; CDR2 reads SVGIG (reference sequence). The CDR3 has 12 amino acids. The DNA read from the CDR3 is TGTGCCTCATCAGTCGGACTATCACCG. Amino acid sequence: CASSVGLSP. The whole CDR3 sequence reads CASSVGLSPLFF.

Worth noting for this clone: The observed sequence ends 3 residues before the CDR3 terminus, with the missing tail filled in from the germline J gene. This chain joins TRBV19 and TRBJ2-7, with 13 positions matching TRBD2. Germline V gene lookup returns CDR1 LNHDA and CDR2 SQIVND (reference sequence). The CDR3 is 14 amino acids. Trimming took 5 bases from V and 2 from J; bases not matched to a gene: 0. The CDR3 bases that were read are TGTGCCAGTAGTGGACTAGCGGGGGCCTACGAG. Encoded protein: CASSGLAGAYE. The entire CDR3 is CASSGLAGAYEQYF.